A selection of T cell receptor beta chains follows, all from one sample in a study of T cell responses to AZD1222 COVID-19 vaccine. Here immunoSEQ multiplex PCR was the method, and the copy in TCRdb shows in-frame clones only, minus some. The table shows 120,000 or so clones, with about 86% occurring only once. This sample comprised peripheral blood, obtained 28 days after the second AZD1222 dose. These receptors were taken from an adult who received the AZD1222 COVID-19 vaccine. The CDR3 runs from the conserved cysteine through the conserved F or W. The D gene is left open where the match is weak. Expanded clones get a size class; other rows say once, few or many, or leave the size out.

TRBJ2-3 NA TRBV7-3 NA 16 TGTGCCAGCAGCTTAACTTCGGGGAGTCTCGGAAATACGCAGTATTTT CASSLTSGSLGNTQYF
TRBJ1-1 NA TRBV7-2 NA 13 TGTGCCAGCAGGTCGAGTTTGGACACTGAAGCTTTCTTT CASRSSLDTEAFF
TRBJ2-5 NA TRBV5-6 NA 14 TGTGCCAGCAGCTTGGAACAGACCCAAGAGACCCAGTACTTC CASSLEQTQETQYF
TRBJ2-7 NA TRBV28 TRBD2 15 TGTGCCAGCACTCCGTACCGCGGGGGCTCCTACGAGCAGTACTTC CASTPYRGGSYEQYF
TRBJ1-5 NA TRBV5-6 TRBD1 14 TGTGCCAGCCGACAGGGAGTTGGCAATCAGCCCCAGCATTTT CASRQGVGNQPQHF
TRBJ1-5 NA TRBV6-1 NA 16 TGTGCCAGCAGTGCAACTCCGACAGTTAGCAATCAGCCCCAGCATTTT CASSATPTVSNQPQHF
TRBJ2-1 NA TRBV28 TRBD2 16 TGTGCCAGCACCCCGTCCGGGACTAGCGGGCACAATGAGCAGTTCTTC CASTPSGTSGHNEQFF
TRBJ2-1 NA TRBV2 NA 16 TGTGCCAGCAGTCGGCTAGCACTAAGCTCCTACAATGAGCAGTTCTTC CASSRLALSSYNEQFF
TRBJ2-1 NA TRBV10-1 NA 11 TGCGCCAGCAGTAATGGTCATGAGCAGTTCTTC CASSNGHEQFF
TRBJ2-1 NA TRBV4-1 TRBD2 16 TGCGCCAGCAGCCAAAGAGCGGGAGTTACCCGGTATGAGCAGTTCTTC CASSQRAGVTRYEQFF
TRBJ1-6 NA TRBV5-5 NA 12 TGTGCCAGCAGCTTGGACGAGTCACCCCTCCACTTT CASSLDESPLHF
TRBJ1-2 NA TRBV5-6 NA 12 TGTGCCAGCAGCCCGGGGGACTATGGCTACACCTTC CASSPGDYGYTF
TRBJ2-2 NA TRBV10-3 NA 15 TGTGCCATCAGTGAGAGAGTGGGGAACACCGGGGAGCTGTTTTTT CAISERVGNTGELFF
TRBJ1-4 NA TRBV7-9 NA 14 TGTGCCAGCACCCGAGTTGGGGCCGGTGAAAAACTGTTTTTT CASTRVGAGEKLFF
TRBJ2-3 NA TRBV28 TRBD2 17 TGTGCCAGCAGTTTAGCCCAGCGGGGCCTATTCACAGATACGCAGTATTTT CASSLAQRGLFTDTQYF
TRBJ2-3 NA TRBV3-1/TRBV3-2 NA 14 TGTGCCAGCAGCCAAGAGGTAGTCGCAGATACGCAGTATTTT CASSQEVVADTQYF
TRBJ1-6 NA TRBV27 NA 14 TGTGCCAGCAGTTTCGGGGCAGATAATTCACCCCTCCACTTT CASSFGADNSPLHF
TRBJ2-5 NA TRBV27 NA 14 TGTGCCAGCAGGCAGGCCCCGTACCAAGAGACCCAGTACTTC CASRQAPYQETQYF
TRBJ1-2 few TRBV6-5 NA 15 TGTGCCAGCAGTTACTCGATTTCCGGGGACTATGGCTACACCTTC CASSYSISGDYGYTF
TRBJ2-2 once TRBV11-1 TRBD1 15 TGTGCCAGCAGTCAAGGACAGGCCTTCGCCGGGGAGCTGTTTTTT CASSQGQAFAGELFF
TRBJ1-3 NA TRBV4-1 NA 15 TGCGCCAGCAGCCAAGCAGCTGGCAGGAGGAACACCATATATTTT CASSQAAGRRNTIYF
TRBJ2-7 NA TRBV27 TRBD2 15 TGTGCCAGCAGTCTTCGACTAGCGGAAAATTACGAGCAGTACTTC CASSLRLAENYEQYF
TRBJ2-1 NA TRBV4-1 NA 16 TGCGCCAGCAGCCAAGATCGGCAGAGCTCCTACAATGAGCAGTTCTTC CASSQDRQSSYNEQFF
TRBJ1-2 NA TRBV6-5 NA 14 TGTGCCAGCAGTTACTCAGGGACGTCGACCGGCTACACCTTC CASSYSGTSTGYTF
TRBJ1-1 NA TRBV5-1 NA 13 TGCGCCAGCAGCTTGGGGAGAAACACTGAAGCTTTCTTT CASSLGRNTEAFF
TRBJ1-2 NA TRBV6-5 NA 15 TGTGCCAGCAGTCCCCCAGACAGACCTCTCTATGGCTACACCTTC CASSPPDRPLYGYTF
TRBJ1-6 NA TRBV5-1 TRBD1 13 TGCGCCAGCAGCTTCGACAGGGAAAAACCCCTCCACTTT CASSFDREKPLHF
TRBJ1-1 NA TRBV5-1 NA 15 TGCGCCAGCAGCTTGGCGGGGGACGGGTACACTGAAGCTTTCTTT CASSLAGDGYTEAFF
TRBJ1-4 NA TRBV6-6 TRBD1 18 TGTGCCAGCAGTCCGAGGACAGGGGGAGTTACAACTAATGAAAAACTGTTTTTT CASSPRTGGVTTNEKLFF
TRBJ2-1 once TRBV5-1 NA 15 TGCGCCAGCAGCTTGGTACCAGGGTCCTACAATGAGCAGTTCTTC CASSLVPGSYNEQFF
TRBJ2-2 NA TRBV3-1/TRBV3-2 NA 16 TGTGCCAGCAGCCAGGGGGAGTTGGGGGGCACCGGGGAGCTGTTTTTT CASSQGELGGTGELFF
TRBJ2-5 few TRBV18 NA 14 TGTGCCAGCTCACCAGCGGACGGGCAAGAGACCCAGTACTTC CASSPADGQETQYF
TRBJ1-1 NA TRBV7-3 TRBD1 14 TGTGCCAGCAGTCATACAGGGGGGAACACTGAAGCTTTCTTT CASSHTGGNTEAFF
TRBJ2-1 NA TRBV7-6 NA 17 TGTGCCAGCAGCTTGACAACCTACAGGAGAGATTACAATGAGCAGTTCTTC CASSLTTYRRDYNEQFF
TRBJ1-5 once TRBV6-6 NA 13 TGTGCCAGCAACGCCCAGGGCGATCAGCCCCAGCATTTT CASNAQGDQPQHF
TRBJ2-3 NA TRBV3-1/TRBV3-2 TRBD2 19 TGTGCCAGCAGCCACATTAGCGGGAGATCGCCGTCGGGCACAGATACGCAGTATTTT CASSHISGRSPSGTDTQYF
TRBJ1-1 NA TRBV30 NA 12 TGTGCCTGGAGCCCCTTCCTAGGGGGAGCTTTCTTT CAWSPFLGGAFF
TRBJ2-1 NA TRBV6-6 TRBD2 15 TGTGCCAGCAGTTATCGATTAGCGGGGGCTGGAGAGCAGTTCTTC CASSYRLAGAGEQFF
TRBJ1-1 NA TRBV11-3 NA 14 TGTGCCAGCAGCTTAGGTCCGGGAAACACTGAAGCTTTCTTT CASSLGPGNTEAFF
TRBJ2-1 NA TRBV13 NA 12 TGTGCCAGCAGCTTAAGTTCGAATGAGCAGTTCTTC CASSLSSNEQFF
TRBJ2-1 NA TRBV6-2/TRBV6-3 TRBD2 17 TGTGCCAGCAGTACGCGGACTAGCGGGGGGGTCTACAATGAGCAGTTCTTC CASSTRTSGGVYNEQFF
TRBJ1-1 NA TRBV7-2 NA 15 TGTGCCAGCAGCTTAGTTGTCAATCAGAACACTGAAGCTTTCTTT CASSLVVNQNTEAFF
TRBJ2-5 NA TRBV7-2 NA 15 TGTGCCAGCAGCCTGGCGGCGGGGGCGTATGAGACCCAGTACTTC CASSLAAGAYETQYF
TRBJ2-1 NA TRBV5-1 TRBD1 14 TGCGCCAGCAGCGTGGGACAGCTGCGCAATGAGCAGTTCTTC CASSVGQLRNEQFF
TRBJ1-1 NA TRBV2 TRBD1 14 TGTGCCAGTGACAGGGGGGAAGAGAACACTGAAGCTTTCTTT CASDRGEENTEAFF
TRBJ1-4 NA TRBV5-5 NA 15 TGTGCCAGCAGCCGCGGGACGTACCTTAATGAAAAACTGTTTTTT CASSRGTYLNEKLFF
TRBJ1-4 NA TRBV28 NA 13 TGTGCCAGCAGTTTATATGTAGGTGAAAAACTGTTTTTT CASSLYVGEKLFF
TRBJ2-1 few TRBV9 NA 15 TGTGCCAGCAGCCCGACCGACTCCCTCTACAATGAGCAGTTCTTC CASSPTDSLYNEQFF